The clone carrying this TCR beta chain was observed at least ten times. Preparation of the TCRbeta library used unique molecular identifiers. TCRdb used MiXCR to reprocess the PCR reads, holding one entry per CDR3 protein. The top ten clones hold approximately 1% of a sample with about 640,000 distinct CDR3 sequences, about 15% of them seen once. The sample comes from a study of T-cell reconstitution after alpha-beta-depleted transplantation in children. The CDR3 runs to 14 residues. Germline CDR1 is DFQATT and CDR2 is SNEGSKA (reference sequence). Deletions cut 1 base from V and 6 bases from J, with 12 bases between.

The chain employs TRBV20-1 and TRBJ2-2; possible D gene TRBD2, 6 bases. The TCR sequence derives from a human donor who donated a stem cell graft to a child with acute myeloid leukemia. The specimen was PBMCs from the stem cell graft donor, collected from the stem cell graft. The CDR3 is CSARGLGEPGELFF. DNA for the CDR3: TGCAGTGCTAGAGGACTAGGGGAACCCGGGGAGCTGTTTTTT.